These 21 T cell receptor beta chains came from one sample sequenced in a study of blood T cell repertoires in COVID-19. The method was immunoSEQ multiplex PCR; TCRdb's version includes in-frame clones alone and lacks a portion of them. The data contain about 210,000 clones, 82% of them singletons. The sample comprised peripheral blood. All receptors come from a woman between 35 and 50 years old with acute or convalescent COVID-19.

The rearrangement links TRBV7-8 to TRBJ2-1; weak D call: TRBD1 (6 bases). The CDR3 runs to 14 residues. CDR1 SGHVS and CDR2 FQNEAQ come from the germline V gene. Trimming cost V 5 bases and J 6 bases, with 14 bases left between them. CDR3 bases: TGTGCCAGCAGCAAACAGACAGGCAGCAATGAGCAGTTCTTC. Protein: CASSKQTGSNEQFF. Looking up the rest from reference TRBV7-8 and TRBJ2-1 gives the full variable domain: GAGVSQSPRYKVAKRGQDVALRCDPISGHVSLFWYQQALGQGPEFLTYFQNEAQLDKSGLPSDRFFAERPEGSVSTLKIQRTQQEDSAVYLCASSKQTGSNEQFFGPGTRLTVL.

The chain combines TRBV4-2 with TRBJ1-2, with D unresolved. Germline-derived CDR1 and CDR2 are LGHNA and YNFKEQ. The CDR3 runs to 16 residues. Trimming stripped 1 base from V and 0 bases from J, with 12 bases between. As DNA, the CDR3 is TGTGCCAGCAGCCAAGTAGAGGATCCTACTAACTATGGCTACACCTTC. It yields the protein CASSQVEDPTNYGYTF.

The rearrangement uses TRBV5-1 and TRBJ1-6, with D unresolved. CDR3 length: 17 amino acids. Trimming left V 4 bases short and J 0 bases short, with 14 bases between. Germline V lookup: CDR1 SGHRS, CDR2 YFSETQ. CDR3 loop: CASSRFTRSSYNSPLHF. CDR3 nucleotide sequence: TGCGCCAGCAGCCGTTTCACACGAAGCTCCTATAATTCACCCCTCCACTTT.

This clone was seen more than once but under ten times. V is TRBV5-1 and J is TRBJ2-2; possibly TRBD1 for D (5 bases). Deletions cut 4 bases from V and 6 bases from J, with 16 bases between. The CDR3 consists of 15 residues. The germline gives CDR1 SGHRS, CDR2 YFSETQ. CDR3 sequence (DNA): TGCGCCAGCAGCAGCAGGGTAGGGCACGCCGGGGAGCTGTTTTTT. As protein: CASSSRVGHAGELFF.

DNA of the CDR3: TGTGCCAGCAGTGGCACATCCGGGACAGTCGGCGGCTACACCTTC. This sequence encodes CASSGTSGTVGGYTF. This sequence joins TRBV25-1 and TRBJ1-2; TRBD1 matches 7 bases. The CDR3 is 15 amino acids. Germline CDR1 is MGHDK and CDR2 is SYGVNS. V gave up 4 bases and J gave up 8 bases; unmatched junction bases: 13.

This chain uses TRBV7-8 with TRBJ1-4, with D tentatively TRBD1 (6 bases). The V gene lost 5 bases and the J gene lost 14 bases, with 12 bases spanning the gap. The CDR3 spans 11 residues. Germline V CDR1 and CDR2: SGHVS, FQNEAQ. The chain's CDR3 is CASSPGQYLFF. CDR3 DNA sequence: TGTGCCAGCAGCCCCGGACAGTATCTGTTTTTT.

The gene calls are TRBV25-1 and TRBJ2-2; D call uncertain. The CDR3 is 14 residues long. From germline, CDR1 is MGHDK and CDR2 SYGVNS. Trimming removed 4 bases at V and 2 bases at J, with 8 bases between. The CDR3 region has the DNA TGTGCCAGCAGTGCCCCATCAAACACCGGGGAGCTGTTTTTT. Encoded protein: CASSAPSNTGELFF. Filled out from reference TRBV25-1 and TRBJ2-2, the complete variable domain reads EADIYQTPRYLVIGTGKKITLECSQTMGHDKMYWYQQDPGMELHLIHYSYGVNSTEKGDLSSESTVSRIRTEHFPLTLESARPSHTSQYLCASSAPSNTGELFFGEGSRLTVL.

For the CDR3, the DNA is TGCGCCAGCAGCTTCTTGGACAGGGAAGGAACTGAAGCTTTCTTT. This sequence encodes CASSFLDREGTEAFF. This chain connects TRBV5-1 to TRBJ1-1; 8 bases match TRBD1. Per germline, CDR1 SGHRS and CDR2 YFSETQ. Trimming took 2 bases from V and 5 from J; bases not matched to a gene: 8. The length of the CDR3 is 15 residues.

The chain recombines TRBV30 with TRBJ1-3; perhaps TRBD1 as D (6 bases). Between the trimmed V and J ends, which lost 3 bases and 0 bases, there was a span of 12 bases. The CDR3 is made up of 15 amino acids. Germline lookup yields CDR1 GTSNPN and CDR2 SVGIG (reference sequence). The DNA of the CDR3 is TGTGCCTGGAGGAAGGACAGACTCTCTGGAAACACCATATATTTT. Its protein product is CAWRKDRLSGNTIYF. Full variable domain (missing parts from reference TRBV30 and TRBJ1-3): SQTIHQWPATLVQPVGSPLSLECTVEGTSNPNLYWYRQAAGRGLQLLFYSVGIGQISSEVPQNLSASRPQDRQFILSSKKLLLSDSGFYLCAWRKDRLSGNTIYFGEGSWLTVV.

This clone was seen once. The CDR3 reads CASSIGLGTQQYF. DNA for the CDR3: TGTGCCAGTAGTATCGGCCTAGGGACTCAGCAGTACTTC. The chain links TRBV19 to TRBJ2-7; the D gene is possibly TRBD2 (6 bases). With 3 bases removed from V and 8 bases from J, the gap between germline ends came to 14 bases. Germline-derived CDR1 and CDR2 are LNHDA and SQIVND (reference sequence). CDR3 size: 13 residues. The full variable domain, its missing parts supplied by reference TRBV19 and TRBJ2-7, is DGGITQSPKYLFRKEGQNVTLSCEQNLNHDAMYWYRQDPGQGLRLIYYSQIVNDFQKGDIAEGYSVSREKKESFPLTVTSAQKNPTAFYLCASSIGLGTQQYFGPGTRLTVT.

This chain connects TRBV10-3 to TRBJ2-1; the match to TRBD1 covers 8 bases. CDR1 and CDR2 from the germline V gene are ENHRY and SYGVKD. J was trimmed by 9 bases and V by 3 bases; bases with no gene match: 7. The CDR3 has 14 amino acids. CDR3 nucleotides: TGTGCCATCAGTGATCTCCAGGGGGCCGGTGAGCAGTTCTTC. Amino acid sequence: CAISDLQGAGEQFF.

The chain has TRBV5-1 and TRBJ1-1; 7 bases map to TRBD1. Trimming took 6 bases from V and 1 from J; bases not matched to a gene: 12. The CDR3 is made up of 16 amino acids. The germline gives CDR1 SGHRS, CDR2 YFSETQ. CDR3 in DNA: TGCGCCAGCAAAAGATCCGGGACAGAGCGGAACACTGAAGCTTTCTTT. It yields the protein CASKRSGTERNTEAFF.

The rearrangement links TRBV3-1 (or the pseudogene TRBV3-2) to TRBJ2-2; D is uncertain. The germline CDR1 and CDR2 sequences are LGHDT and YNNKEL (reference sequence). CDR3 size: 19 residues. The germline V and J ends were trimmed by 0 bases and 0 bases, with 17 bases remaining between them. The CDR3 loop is CASSQDLRIAAANTGELFF. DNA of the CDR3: TGTGCCAGCAGCCAAGATCTGCGTATCGCGGCAGCGAACACCGGGGAGCTGTTTTTT.

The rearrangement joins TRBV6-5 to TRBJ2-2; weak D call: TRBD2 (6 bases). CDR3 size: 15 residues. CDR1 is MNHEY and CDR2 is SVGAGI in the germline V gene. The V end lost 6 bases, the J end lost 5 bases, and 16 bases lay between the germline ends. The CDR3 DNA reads TGTGCCAGCAGCCCACGTGGGGCGGGGACCGGGGAGCTGTTTTTT. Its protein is CASSPRGAGTGELFF.

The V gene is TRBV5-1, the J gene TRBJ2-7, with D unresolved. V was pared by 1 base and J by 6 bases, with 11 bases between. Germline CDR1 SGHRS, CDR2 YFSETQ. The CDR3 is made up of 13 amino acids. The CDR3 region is CASSLKMAAEQYF. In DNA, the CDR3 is TGCGCCAGCAGCTTGAAAATGGCGGCCGAGCAGTACTTC. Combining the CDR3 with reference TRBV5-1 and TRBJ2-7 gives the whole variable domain KAGVTQTPRYLIKTRGQQVTLSCSPISGHRSVSWYQQTPGQGLQFLFEYFSETQRNKGNFPGRFSGRQFSNSRSEMNVSTLELGDSALYLCASSLKMAAEQYFGPGTRLTVT.

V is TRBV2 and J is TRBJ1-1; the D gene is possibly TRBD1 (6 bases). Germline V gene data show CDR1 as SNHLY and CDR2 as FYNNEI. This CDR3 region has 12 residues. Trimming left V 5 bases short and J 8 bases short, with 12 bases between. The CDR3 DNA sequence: TGTGCCAGCAGTCAGGGGACACCGGAAGCTTTCTTT. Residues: CASSQGTPEAFF.

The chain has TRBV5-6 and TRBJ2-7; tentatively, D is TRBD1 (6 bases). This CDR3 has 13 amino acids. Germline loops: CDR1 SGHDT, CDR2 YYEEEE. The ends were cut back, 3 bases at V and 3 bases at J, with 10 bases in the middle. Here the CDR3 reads CASSYTGNYEQYF. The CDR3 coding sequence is TGTGCCAGCAGCTATACAGGGAACTACGAGCAGTACTTC.

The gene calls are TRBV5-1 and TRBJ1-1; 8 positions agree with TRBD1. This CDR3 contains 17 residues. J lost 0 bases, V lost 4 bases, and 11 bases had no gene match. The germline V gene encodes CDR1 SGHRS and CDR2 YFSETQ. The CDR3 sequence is CASSPLPRGLMNTEAFF. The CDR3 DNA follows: TGCGCCAGCAGCCCACTCCCCAGGGGGCTCATGAACACTGAAGCTTTCTTT.

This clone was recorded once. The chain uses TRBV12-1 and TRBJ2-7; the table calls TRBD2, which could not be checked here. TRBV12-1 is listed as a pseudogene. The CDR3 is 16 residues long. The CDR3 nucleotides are TGTGCCAGCAGCTCGAAACTAGCGGGAGTTTCCTACGAGCAGTACTTC. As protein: CASSSKLAGVSYEQYF.

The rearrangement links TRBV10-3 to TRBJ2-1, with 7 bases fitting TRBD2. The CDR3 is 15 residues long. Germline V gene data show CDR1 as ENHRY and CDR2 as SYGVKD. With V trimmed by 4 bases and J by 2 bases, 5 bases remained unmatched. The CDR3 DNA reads TGTGCCATCAGTGGGCTAGCGGAAACCTACAATGAGCAGTTCTTC. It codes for CAISGLAETYNEQFF.

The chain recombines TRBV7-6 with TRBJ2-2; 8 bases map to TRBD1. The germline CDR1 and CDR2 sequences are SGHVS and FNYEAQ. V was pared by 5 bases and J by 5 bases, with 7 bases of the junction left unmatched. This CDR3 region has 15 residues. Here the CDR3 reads CASSPWTGKTGELFF. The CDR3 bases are TGTGCCAGCAGCCCTTGGACAGGGAAGACCGGGGAGCTGTTTTTT.